The rows below give T cell receptor beta chains drawn from one sample of a study of shared clonotypes between healthy human individuals. The assay was immunoSEQ multiplex PCR, and TCRdb's table has in-frame clones only and misses some. The sample has some 450,000 clones; roughly 80% are singletons. The sample consisted of PBMCs. These TCRs come from a woman between 40 and 50 years old in good health. Some clones in this sample may be carry-over from other donors' samples. Both conserved end residues are part of each CDR3. D genes are given only for firm matches. Part of the rows lack a size; the others show once, few, many or a class for expanded clones.

>TRBV7-8|-|-|TRBJ2-3
CAVSGPLDTQYF
TGTGCCGTTAGCGGTCCGCTTGATACGCAGTATTTT
>TRBV7-2|-|-|TRBJ2-7
CASSLIRGGVHEQYF
TGTGCCAGCAGCTTAATCAGGGGGGGCGTCCACGAGCAGTACTTC
>TRBV30|TRBD1|-|TRBJ1-2
CAWSSPRGDRHGYTF
TGTGCCTGGAGTTCCCCACGTGGGGACAGACATGGCTACACCTTC
>TRBV5-4|TRBD2|-|TRBJ2-7
CASSLPGLAGMYEQYF
TGTGCCAGCAGCCTCCCCGGACTAGCGGGAATGTACGAGCAGTACTTC
>TRBV28|TRBD2|-|TRBJ2-1
CASSSRLAGLYNEQFF
TGTGCCAGCAGTTCAAGACTAGCGGGGCTTTACAATGAGCAGTTCTTC
>TRBV6-1|-|-|TRBJ2-7
CASSETYGVGEQYF
TGTGCCAGCAGTGAAACCTACGGGGTAGGCGAGCAGTACTTC
>TRBV18|TRBD1|-|TRBJ2-1
CASSSTRGQNSYNEQFF
TGTGCCAGCTCATCAACCCGGGGACAGAACTCCTACAATGAGCAGTTCTTC
>TRBV6-5|-|-|TRBJ2-3
CASSPFRDTDTQYF
TGTGCCAGCAGTCCCTTTCGGGACACAGATACGCAGTATTTT
>TRBV7-6|-|-|TRBJ1-2
CASSLRVTDGYTF
TGTGCCAGCAGCTTAAGGGTGACGGATGGCTACACCTTC
>TRBV9|-|-|TRBJ2-1
CASSVASYNEQFF
TGTGCCAGCAGCGTAGCTAGTTACAATGAGCAGTTCTTC
>TRBV27|TRBD2|many|TRBJ2-3
CASSLGLAQDTQYF
TGTGCCAGCAGTTTGGGACTAGCCCAAGATACGCAGTATTTT
>TRBV28|-|once|TRBJ1-1
CASSRTGLNTEAFF
TGTGCCAGCAGTCGTACAGGTTTGAACACTGAAGCTTTCTTT
>TRBV19|-|many|TRBJ2-5
CASKRPEEETQYF
TGTGCCAGTAAGCGACCGGAGGAAGAGACCCAGTACTTC
>TRBV28|TRBD1|-|TRBJ2-7
CASSFRPHRGPYEQYF
TGTGCCAGCAGTTTCCGACCACACAGGGGCCCCTACGAGCAGTACTTC